This T cell receptor beta chain was sequenced for a study of T-cell reconstitution after alpha-beta-depleted transplantation in children. Points from the study as a whole: T-cell numbers and diversity one year post-transplant derived largely from freshly generated T cells.

Construction of the TCRbeta library involved unique molecular identifiers. From the PCR reads, TCRdb called clonotypes with MiXCR, one entry per CDR3 protein. The sample lists some 600,000 distinct CDR3 sequences; about an eighth were seen once. The V gene lost 1 base and the J gene lost 6 bases, with 7 bases spanning the gap. Germline V lookup: CDR1 LGHNA, CDR2 YNFKEQ. The CDR3 loop spans 13 amino acids. In the case of this clonotype: Its antigen is as yet unknown.

This TCR was recovered from a male patient between 10 and 17 years old who had a stem cell transplant for acute myeloid leukemia, so the T cells may come from the graft donor. The chain has TRBV4-2 and TRBJ2-1; D unclear. The sample here was PBMCs, mostly from graft donor cells, taken 360 days after TCRalphabeta/CD19-depleted stem cell transplant. This CDR3 reads CASSQGVLNEQFF. The CDR3 bases are TGTGCCAGCAGCCAAGGTGTTCTCAATGAGCAGTTCTTC.